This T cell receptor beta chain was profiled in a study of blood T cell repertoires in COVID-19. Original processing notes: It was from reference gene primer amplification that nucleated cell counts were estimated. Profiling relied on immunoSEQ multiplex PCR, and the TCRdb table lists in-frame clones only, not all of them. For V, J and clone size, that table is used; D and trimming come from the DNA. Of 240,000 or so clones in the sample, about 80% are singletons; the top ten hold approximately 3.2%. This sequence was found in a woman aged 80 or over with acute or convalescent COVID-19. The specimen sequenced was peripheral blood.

The CDR3 DNA reads as TGTGCCAGCAGCCGTAGCGGGGGCGGGCGTCCAGAGACCCAGTACTTC. The encoded protein is CASSRSGGGRPETQYF. V is TRBV6-6 and J is TRBJ2-5; 9 bases agree with TRBD2. Germline V gene sequence: CDR1 MNHNY, CDR2 SVGAGI (reference sequence). This CDR3 spans 16 amino acids. J lost 4 bases, V lost 6 bases, and 12 bases had no gene match.